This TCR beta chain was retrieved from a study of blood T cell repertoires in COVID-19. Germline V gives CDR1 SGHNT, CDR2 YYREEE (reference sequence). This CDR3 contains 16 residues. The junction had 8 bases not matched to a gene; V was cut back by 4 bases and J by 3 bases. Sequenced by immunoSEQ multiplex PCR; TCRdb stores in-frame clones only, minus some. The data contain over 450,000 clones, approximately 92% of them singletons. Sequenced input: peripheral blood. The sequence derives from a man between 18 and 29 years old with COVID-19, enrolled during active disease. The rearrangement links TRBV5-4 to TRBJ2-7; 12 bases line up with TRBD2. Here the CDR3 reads CASSLGPTSGSYEQYF. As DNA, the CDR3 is TGTGCCAGCAGCCTGGGTCCGACTAGCGGGAGCTACGAGCAGTACTTC.